Detailed here is one T cell receptor (beta chain). Its antigen is unknown. This sample is drawn from a study of cytomegalovirus exposure and HLA in healthy donors. Study-level findings and limits: The study flagged 150 to 200 TCR beta chains as cytomegalovirus-associated. Earlier analysis looked at TCR beta V segments, and most were productive about 87% or about 30% of the time.

The V gene's germline CDR1 is SNHLY and CDR2 FYNNEI. The CDR3 spans 13 residues. V lost 6 bases and J 5 bases, leaving 14 bases between the germline ends. In the PCR, 60 Vbeta and 13 Jbeta primers were used. The protocol was immunoSEQ multiplex PCR, while the TCRdb copy is restricted to in-frame clones and leaves out a portion. The sample lists 85,000 to 130,000 clones; over 70% were seen once. Sequencing was done on a sample of PBMCs. This sequence joins TRBV2 and TRBJ2-7; D is perhaps TRBD1 (6 bases). The receptor comes from a female donor in good health and CMV-seronegative. As DNA, the CDR3 is TGTGCCAGCAGCGAACAGGGATTAAACGAGCAGTACTTC. This sequence encodes CASSEQGLNEQYF.